This entry lists 14 T cell receptor beta chains sequenced from one sample in a study of blood T cell repertoires in COVID-19. Libraries were prepared by immunoSEQ multiplex PCR; TCRdb keeps only in-frame clonotypes and omits some of them. This table holds about 210,000 clones, approximately 81% found once. Input material: peripheral blood. The receptor set was obtained from a woman aged 80 or over with acute or convalescent COVID-19.

The chain recombines TRBV29-1 with TRBJ1-2, with a possible D match to TRBD1 (6 bases). Germline V lookup: CDR1 SQVTM, CDR2 ANQGSEA. V gave up 7 bases and J gave up 7 bases, with 19 bases separating them. This CDR3 is 13 amino acids long. CDR3 sequence: CSAPGTKRSGYTF. The CDR3 coding sequence is TGCAGCGCACCCGGGACAAAAAGGAGTGGCTACACCTTC. Full variable domain (rest looked up from reference TRBV29-1 and TRBJ1-2): SAVISQKPSRDICQRGTSLTIQCQVDSQVTMMFWYRQQPGQSLTLIATANQGSEATYESGFVIDKFPISRPNLTFSTLTVSNMSPEDSSIYLCSAPGTKRSGYTFGSGTRLTVV.

V gene TRBV4-3 combines with J gene TRBJ2-1; weak D call: TRBD1 (6 bases). The V end lost 0 bases, the J end lost 4 bases, and 10 bases lay between the germline ends. The germline V gene encodes CDR1 LGHNA and CDR2 YSLEER. The CDR3 runs 15 residues. CDR3 nucleotides: TGCGCCAGCAGCCAAGAAGGGCAGGGGTACAATGAGCAGTTCTTC. Translating gives CASSQEGQGYNEQFF.

The genes are TRBV7-9 and TRBJ1-2, with TRBD1 matching over 7 bases. The CDR3 consists of 16 residues. Germline values: CDR1 SEHNR, CDR2 FQNEAQ (reference sequence). V dropped 5 bases and J dropped 2; count of bases not matched to a gene: 11. DNA of the CDR3: TGTGCCAGCAGCCTCACCCGGACAGGTCTCAACTATGGCTACACCTTC. Translated, it gives CASSLTRTGLNYGYTF.

This chain joins TRBV18 and TRBJ2-4; 7 bases agree with TRBD1. Looked up from germline, CDR1 is KGHSH and CDR2 is LQKENI. The V gene end was trimmed by 0 bases and the J gene end by 4 bases; junction bases not matched to a gene: 0. The length of the CDR3 is 14 residues. This chain's CDR3 is CASSPPGQKNIQYF. CDR3 nucleotides: TGTGCCAGCTCACCACCGGGACAGAAAAACATTCAGTACTTC. The full variable domain, rest sourced from reference TRBV18 and TRBJ2-4, is NAGVMQNPRHLVRRRGQEARLRCSPMKGHSHVYWYRQLPEEGLKFMVYLQKENIIDESGMPKERFSAEFPKEGPSILRIQQVVRGDSAAYFCASSPPGQKNIQYFGAGTRLSVL.

This clone was detected only once. V gene TRBV28 combines with J gene TRBJ1-4; D might be TRBD1 (5 bases). Germline V gene sequence: CDR1 MDHEN, CDR2 SYDVKM. V shed 6 bases and J shed 5 bases, with 16 bases lying between them. The CDR3 has 15 amino acids. The CDR3 loop reads CASRLGGTGNEKLFF. CDR3 nucleotide sequence: TGTGCCAGCAGGCTGGGCGGGACGGGGAATGAAAAACTGTTTTTT.

The table lists this clone with a count of one. In DNA, the CDR3 is TGTGCCAGTAGTACAGGGACAGGCTATGGCTACACCTTC. It codes for CASSTGTGYGYTF. The V and J genes are TRBV19 and TRBJ1-2; 8 bases agree with TRBD1. Per the germline V gene, CDR1 is LNHDA and CDR2 is SQIVND (reference sequence). The J segment lost 4 bases and the V segment lost 4 bases, leaving 2 bases of the junction unmatched. This CDR3 is 13 amino acids long.

A few counts support this clone. The chain uses TRBV18 and TRBJ2-3; 7 positions agree with TRBD2. CDR1 KGHSH and CDR2 LQKENI come from the germline V gene. There are 16 residues in the CDR3. J gave up 0 bases and V 6 bases, and 9 bases lay outside the gene matches. The CDR3 protein is CASSTEGSGSTDTQYF. CDR3 sequence (DNA): TGTGCCAGCTCGACGGAAGGTAGCGGGAGCACAGATACGCAGTATTTT.

The chain carries TRBV18 and TRBJ2-1, with 14 bases that match TRBD2. V gave up 5 bases and J gave up 8 bases; unmatched junction bases: 8. The CDR3 covers 16 residues. Germline CDR1 and CDR2: KGHSH and LQKENI. The CDR3 sequence is CASSSRGTSGSDEQFF. The CDR3 bases are TGTGCCAGCTCATCGCGCGGGACTAGCGGGAGTGATGAGCAGTTCTTC. The full variable domain, in which reference TRBV18 and TRBJ2-1 provide the parts outside the CDR3, is NAGVMQNPRHLVRRRGQEARLRCSPMKGHSHVYWYRQLPEEGLKFMVYLQKENIIDESGMPKERFSAEFPKEGPSILRIQQVVRGDSAAYFCASSSRGTSGSDEQFFGPGTRLTVL.

This chain uses TRBV3-1 (or the pseudogene TRBV3-2) with TRBJ2-2, with 9 bases lining up with TRBD1. Trimming took 4 bases from V and 5 from J; bases not matched to a gene: 2. In germline, CDR1 is LGHDT, CDR2 YNNKEL (reference sequence). The CDR3 length is 14 residues. CDR3 coding DNA: TGTGCCAGCAGCCGACAGGGGGGGACCGGGGAGCTGTTTTTT. Amino acid sequence: CASSRQGGTGELFF.

The V gene is TRBV6-6, the J gene TRBJ2-2; D uncertain. The CDR3 is 11 residues long. CDR1 is MNHNY, CDR2 SVGAGI, per germline (reference sequence). Trimming shortened V by 8 bases and J by 8 bases, and 9 bases separated the two germline ends. In nucleotides, the CDR3 is TGTGCCAGCCACCTAAGTGGGGAGCTGTTTTTT. This sequence encodes CASHLSGELFF.

The chain joins TRBV7-2 to TRBJ2-5; D ambiguous. The germline CDR1 and CDR2 sequences are SGHTA and FQGNSA. This CDR3 has 14 residues. Trimming pared 2 bases from V and 1 base from J, leaving 8 bases between. The CDR3 bases are TGTGCCAGCAGCTTACGGTCTGGCCAAGAGACCCAGTACTTC. Amino acids: CASSLRSGQETQYF.

This chain links TRBV7-2 with TRBJ2-7, with TRBD2 identical over 7 bases. The CDR3 consists of 16 residues. Trimming at V came to 5 bases and at J to 0 bases, leaving 10 bases not matched to a gene. CDR1 SGHTA and CDR2 FQGNSA come from the germline V gene. The CDR3 loop reads CASSPPVGGSSYEQYF. In nucleotides, the CDR3 is TGTGCCAGCAGCCCACCCGTGGGGGGGAGCTCCTACGAGCAGTACTTC.

There are many counts of this clone. This chain uses TRBV10-1 with TRBJ1-1, with 8 bases identical to TRBD1. The CDR3 is 16 amino acids. CDR1 and CDR2 (germline): WNHNN, SYGVQD (reference sequence). The trim removed 0 bases at V and 5 bases at J, leaving 8 bases unmatched. CDR3 sequence reads: CASSESQSGGLTEAFF. In DNA, the CDR3 is TGCGCCAGCAGTGAGTCACAATCAGGGGGCCTTACTGAAGCTTTCTTT.

V usage is TRBV18 and J usage is TRBJ2-7; possibly TRBD2 for D (6 bases). The CDR3 covers 14 residues. Trimming shortened V by 4 bases and J by 12 bases, and 22 bases separated the two germline ends. Germline V gene sequence: CDR1 KGHSH, CDR2 LQKENI. The DNA of the CDR3 is TGTGCCAGCTCACACTCCCGACTAGAAGGCTGGTTGTACTTC. Translating it yields CASSHSRLEGWLYF.